This T cell receptor (beta chain) comes out of a study of T cells in Graves' hyperthyroidism and ophthalmopathy. The CDR3 has 17 amino acids. J gave up 1 base and V 3 bases, and 9 bases lay outside the gene matches. This clonotype showed up many times. The TCR beta CDR3 regions underwent amplification using RNA transcripts as the source. Researchers ran a first-round RT-PCR on the TCR CDR3 using the HTBI primer set. TCRdb re-called the multiplex PCR reads with MiXCR, one entry per CDR3 protein. The data contain around 580,000 distinct CDR3 sequences, over 15% of them singletons. Sequences were obtained from blood. The chain has TRBV12-3 or TRBV12-4 and TRBJ2-5; 9 bases are shared with TRBD2. This receptor was taken from a young woman with Graves' hyperthyroidism. The CDR3 DNA sequence: TGTGCCAGCAGTTTGCAAGTCGGCGGGGGGGGCCAAGAGACCCAGTACTTC. Translated: CASSLQVGGGGQETQYF.